The 21 T cell receptor beta chains presented below share a single source sample, sequenced in a study of blood T cells in healthy people across ages (dated by TCRdb to between 2014 and 2017). Library construction relied on 5' RACE. Sequencing was performed on an Illumina HiSeq 2500. The second PCR ran for roughly 6 to 11 cycles and used a J-beta primer mix along with a sample-barcoded 5' primer. TCRdb reworked the public reads: Q25 trimming with fastp, MiXCR clone assembly, productive beta chains retained. Rows are unified per CDR3 protein, each entry keeping the most common DNA and genes. Here the sample has 600,000 to 1,000,000 distinct CDR3 sequences; roughly 50% occur a single time. The ten largest clones take up 22% of the sample. The sample taken for sequencing was blood. Receptor source: a man aged 30-40 years in good health.

The V gene is TRBV15, the J gene TRBJ2-7, with D unresolved. The J call may be in error: the DNA end matches TRBJ2-5 better. The germline V gene encodes CDR1 LNHNV and CDR2 YYDKDF (reference sequence). This CDR3 has 13 residues. The CDR3 DNA sequence: TGTGCCACCAGCAGAGATATCTCGGAGACCCAGTACTTC. Translation: CATSRDISETQYF.

The chain employs TRBV7-9 and TRBJ1-2; D unclear. This CDR3 is 13 amino acids long. In germline, CDR1 is SEHNR, CDR2 FQNEAQ (reference sequence). Between the trimmed V and J ends, which lost 1 base and 2 bases, there was a span of 5 bases. The CDR3 bases are TGTGCCAGCAGCTTAGGGTTCAACTATGGCTACACCTTC. Its protein is CASSLGFNYGYTF.

This clonotype was counted a single time. The chain is built from TRBV18 and TRBJ2-1, with a weak D call TRBD2 (6 bases). V lost 3 bases, J lost 0 bases, and 12 bases lay in between. CDR1 and CDR2 (germline): KGHSH, LQKENI. The CDR3 has 16 residues. The CDR3 DNA is TGTGCCAGCTCACCCATTGGAGGGAGCTCCTACAATGAGCAGTTCTTC. Protein sequence: CASSPIGGSSYNEQFF.

The chain combines TRBV6-1 with TRBJ2-5; 10 positions agree with TRBD1. Germline CDR1 MNHNS, CDR2 SASEGT. This CDR3 has 18 amino acids. J was trimmed by 0 bases and V by 6 bases; bases with no gene match: 13. The CDR3 loop is CASSPGTGVWRYQETQYF. The CDR3 coding sequence is TGTGCCAGCAGCCCCGGGACAGGGGTTTGGAGGTACCAAGAGACCCAGTACTTC.

The chain links TRBV6-1 to TRBJ2-1, with 12 bases that match TRBD2. With V trimmed by 8 bases and J by 7 bases, 12 bases remained unmatched. The CDR3 runs 16 residues. CDR1 and CDR2 from the germline V gene are MNHNS and SASEGT. Here the CDR3 reads CASSLAGGMVWNEQFF. CDR3 coding DNA: TGTGCCAGCTCTCTAGCGGGGGGGATGGTCTGGAATGAGCAGTTCTTC.

This clonotype occurred a few times. The rearrangement uses TRBV29-1 and TRBJ1-1, with 10 positions matching TRBD1. CDR3 length equals 13 residues. V lost 7 bases and J lost 1; bases outside the gene matches: 3. CDR1 and CDR2 from the germline V gene are SQVTM and ANQGSEA. The CDR3 sequence: CSGGTGENTEAFF. Here the CDR3 DNA reads TGCAGCGGTGGGACAGGGGAGAACACTGAAGCTTTCTTT.

This clonotype was seen a handful of times. The rearrangement joins TRBV3-1 to TRBJ2-3; D tentatively fits TRBD1 or TRBD2 (5 bases each). Germline loops: CDR1 LGHDT, CDR2 YNNKEL (reference sequence). Trimming stripped 0 bases from V and 2 bases from J, with 9 bases between. The CDR3 is 15 residues long. This CDR3 reads CASSQETGPTDTQYF. DNA for the CDR3: TGTGCCAGCAGCCAAGAGACGGGACCCACAGATACGCAGTATTTT.

The chain combines TRBV3-1 with TRBJ1-2, with D unresolved. V was pared by 1 base and J by 6 bases, with 18 bases between. The CDR3 spans 16 residues. CDR1 LGHDT and CDR2 YNNKEL come from the germline V gene (reference sequence). The CDR3 nucleotides read TGTGCCAGCAGCCAAGGACCCCGGGCCGCTATCGATGGCTACACCTTC. Translation: CASSQGPRAAIDGYTF.

This chain joins TRBV4-3 and TRBJ1-1; 9 bases fit TRBD1. The trim removed 0 bases at V and 8 bases at J, leaving 7 bases unmatched. This CDR3 region has 15 residues. The germline V gene has CDR1 LGHNA and CDR2 YSLEER. This chain's CDR3 is CASSQDHPGTGEAFF. The CDR3 DNA reads TGCGCCAGCAGCCAAGATCATCCCGGGACAGGGGAAGCTTTCTTT.

The chain recombines TRBV11-2 with TRBJ2-3; D is perhaps TRBD2 (7 bases). Germline V lookup: CDR1 SGHAT, CDR2 FQNNGV. Trimming cost V 6 bases and J 2 bases, with 24 bases left between them. This CDR3 is 18 amino acids long. This CDR3 is CASSGGAYSPSITDTQYF. The CDR3 coding sequence is TGTGCCAGCAGTGGGGGGGCATACAGCCCCAGTATCACAGATACGCAGTATTTT.

This sequence joins TRBV29-1 and TRBJ2-7; 8 nucleotides match TRBD1. The germline CDR1 and CDR2 sequences are SQVTM and ANQGSEA. CDR3 length equals 12 residues. This chain's CDR3 is CGARQGHYEQYF. The CDR3 DNA reads as TGCGGCGCAAGACAGGGGCACTACGAGCAGTACTTC.

Of note for this clonotype: The junction does not match germline at one end; this may be a read error. The rearrangement links TRBV5-1 to TRBJ1-2; no clear D gene. Germline loops: CDR1 SGHRS, CDR2 YFSETQ. The length of the CDR3 is 14 residues. As DNA, the CDR3 is TGCACCAGCAGCTTGGAGAGCCCTAACTATGGCTACACCTTC. Encoded protein: CTSSLESPNYGYTF.

This clonotype was seen more than once but under ten times. The V call is TRBV7-2, the J call TRBJ2-7; D ambiguous. Trimming removed 3 bases at V and 0 bases at J, with 15 bases between. This CDR3 has 16 amino acids. The germline gives CDR1 SGHTA, CDR2 FQGNSA. The CDR3, as DNA: TGTGCCAGCAGCTTCAGTTCCGTTGATAGCTCCTACGAGCAGTACTTC. This gives the protein CASSFSSVDSSYEQYF.

This rearrangement joins TRBV29-1 to TRBJ2-1; D might be TRBD1 or TRBD2, each matching 5 bases. The CDR3 has 14 amino acids. Germline assignment: CDR1 SQVTM and CDR2 ANQGSEA. V was cut by 3 bases and J by 4 bases, with 13 bases left in between. CDR3 nucleotides: TGCAGCGTTGACCCAGGGCGGGTTTACAATGAGCAGTTCTTC. It translates to CSVDPGRVYNEQFF.

The chain has TRBV27 and TRBJ2-7; D ambiguous. This CDR3 comprises 13 residues. The V gene lost 4 bases and the J gene lost 3 bases, with 10 bases spanning the gap. Germline CDR1 MNHEY, CDR2 SMNVEV (reference sequence). CDR3 region: CASSYHNRYEQYF. CDR3 coding DNA: TGTGCCAGCAGTTACCACAATCGCTACGAGCAGTACTTC.

Note on this clonotype: Given a much more abundant clone one base away, this may be a read error. The V gene is TRBV20-1, the J gene TRBJ2-1, with D unclear. Germline V CDR1 and CDR2: DFQATT, SNEGSKA (reference sequence). The CDR3 totals 12 residues. Trimming removed 4 bases from V and 9 bases from J, with 13 bases in between. For the CDR3, the DNA is TGCAGTGCTACTAGTTCGTTCGCTGAGCAGTTCTTC. It is translated as CSATSSFAEQFF.

J is TRBJ1-1 and V is TRBV18; possibly TRBD1 for D (5 bases). The germline CDR1 and CDR2 sequences are KGHSH and LQKENI. The V end was cut by 7 bases, the J end by 4 bases, with 16 bases between. CDR3 length equals 14 residues. CDR3 protein: CASLGELLGTEAFF. Here the CDR3 DNA reads TGTGCCAGCTTAGGGGAGCTCCTTGGCACTGAAGCTTTCTTT.

This clonotype was counted a few times. This rearrangement joins TRBV5-1 to TRBJ1-2; 7 bases are a match to TRBD1. Unmatched junction bases numbered 9, after V lost 1 base and J lost 6 bases. Germline CDR1 is SGHRS and CDR2 is YFSETQ. The CDR3 loop spans 15 amino acids. The CDR3 loop is CASSLLTGSQDGYTF. CDR3 DNA sequence: TGCGCCAGCAGCTTGCTGACAGGGTCGCAGGATGGCTACACCTTC.

This clonotype was recorded a few times. The CDR3 reads CASSLRQEPGEQFF. The CDR3 bases are TGTGCCAGCAGTTTACGGCAGGAGCCGGGTGAGCAGTTCTTC. The rearrangement uses TRBV27 and TRBJ2-1; no firm D call. In germline, CDR1 is MNHEY, CDR2 SMNVEV (reference sequence). The CDR3 sequence is 14 residues long. V lost 2 bases and J 9 bases, leaving 14 bases between the germline ends.

The chain couples TRBV20-1 to TRBJ2-2, with D unresolved. Trimming took off 3 bases at V and 5 bases at J, with 13 bases between the two ends. Germline-derived CDR1 and CDR2 are DFQATT and SNEGSKA (reference sequence). The CDR3 covers 14 residues. The CDR3 protein is CSASADSSTGELFF. The CDR3 bases are TGCAGTGCTAGTGCGGATAGCTCGACCGGGGAGCTGTTTTTT.

The CDR3 is CASSQLSGGGNTQYF. CDR3 nucleotide sequence: TGTGCCAGCAGCCAACTTAGCGGGGGTGGTAATACGCAGTATTTT. The chain couples TRBV3-1 to TRBJ2-3; TRBD2 matches 9 bases. Looked up from germline, CDR1 is LGHDT and CDR2 is YNNKEL (reference sequence). The CDR3 is 15 residues long. The V and J ends lost 2 bases and 7 bases, in that order; junction bases with no gene match: 7.